This TCR beta chain is from a study of response to subunit inactivated influenza vaccine. V dropped 4 bases and J dropped 2; count of bases not matched to a gene: 8. Germline loops: CDR1 MNHEY, CDR2 SVGAGI. The CDR3 runs 16 residues. TCRdb used MiXCR to reprocess the RT-PCR reads, holding one entry per CDR3 protein. The sample has roughly 760,000 distinct CDR3 sequences; around 21% are singletons. The material sequenced was PBMCs from blood, taken roughly 5 days after vaccination. J is TRBJ2-3 and V is TRBV6-5, with 8 bases fitting TRBD1. The TCR comes from a man aged 45-60 years who received an inactivated influenza vaccine. CDR3 loop: CASSLLGTGYTDTQYF. The CDR3 nucleotides read TGTGCCAGCAGTTTACTCGGGACAGGATACACAGATACGCAGTATTTT.